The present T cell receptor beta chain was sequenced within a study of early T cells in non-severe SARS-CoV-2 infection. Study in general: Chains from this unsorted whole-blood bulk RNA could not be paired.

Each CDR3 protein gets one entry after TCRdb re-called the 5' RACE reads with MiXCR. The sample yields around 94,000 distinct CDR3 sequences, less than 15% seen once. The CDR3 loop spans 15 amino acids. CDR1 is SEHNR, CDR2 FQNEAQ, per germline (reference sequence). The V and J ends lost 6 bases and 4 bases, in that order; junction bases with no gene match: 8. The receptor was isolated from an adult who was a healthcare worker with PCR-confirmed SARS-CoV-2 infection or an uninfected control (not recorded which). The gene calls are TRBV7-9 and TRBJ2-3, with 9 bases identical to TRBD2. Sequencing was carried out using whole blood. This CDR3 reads CASRLSGRTADTQYF. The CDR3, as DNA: TGTGCCAGCAGACTAAGCGGGAGGACGGCAGATACGCAGTATTTT.